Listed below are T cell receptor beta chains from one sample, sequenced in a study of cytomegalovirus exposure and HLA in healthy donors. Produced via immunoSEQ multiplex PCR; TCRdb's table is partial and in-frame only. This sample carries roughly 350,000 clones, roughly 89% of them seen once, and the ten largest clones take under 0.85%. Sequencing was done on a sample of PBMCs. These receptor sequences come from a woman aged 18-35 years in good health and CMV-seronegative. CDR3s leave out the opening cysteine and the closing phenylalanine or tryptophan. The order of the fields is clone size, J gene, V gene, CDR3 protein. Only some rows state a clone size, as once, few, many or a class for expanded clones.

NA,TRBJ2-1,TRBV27,ASRAGPNYNEQF
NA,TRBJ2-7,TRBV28,ASSTGQAGEQY
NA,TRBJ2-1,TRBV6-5,ASSGVFRSYNEQF
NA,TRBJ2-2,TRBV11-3,ASSSDTGELF
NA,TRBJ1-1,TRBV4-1,ASSQYTGTLNTEAF
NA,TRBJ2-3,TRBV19,ASSRREGGDTQY
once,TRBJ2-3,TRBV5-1,ASSSIAGISTDTQY
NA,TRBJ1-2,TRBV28,ASSLGQNYGYT
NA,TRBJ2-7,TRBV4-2,ASSPEVLAATYEQY
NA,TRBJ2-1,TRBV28,ASSSSGTSGSKQF
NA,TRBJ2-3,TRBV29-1,SVERTSTDTQY
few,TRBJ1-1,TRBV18,ASSLGQGAVNTEAF
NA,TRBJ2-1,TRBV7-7,ASSRGSSYNEQF
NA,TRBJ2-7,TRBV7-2,ASSSGGPGSYEQY
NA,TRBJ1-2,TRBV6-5,ASSSNDRRYGYT
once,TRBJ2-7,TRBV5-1,ASSVQGGPYEQY
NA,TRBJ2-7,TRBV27,ASSPRLAGGSFSYEQY
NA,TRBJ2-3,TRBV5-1,ASTSGGGDPDTQY
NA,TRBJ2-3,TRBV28,ASPPEAESTDTQY
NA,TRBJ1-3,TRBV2,ASRPQGSSGNTIY
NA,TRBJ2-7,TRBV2,ASSVRGVEQY
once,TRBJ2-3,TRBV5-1,ASSLALAGGSQDTQY
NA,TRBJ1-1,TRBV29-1,SVDTGQGGLEAF
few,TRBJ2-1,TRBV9,ASSVAASGYNEQF
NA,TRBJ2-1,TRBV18,ASSPTSGRYNEQF
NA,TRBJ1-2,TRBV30,AWRHFDSGYGYT
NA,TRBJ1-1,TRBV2,ASIRDRGATEAF
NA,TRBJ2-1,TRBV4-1,ASSQGSAVSSYNEQF
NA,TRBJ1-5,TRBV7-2,ASSSYRPDQPQH
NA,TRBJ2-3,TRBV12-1,ASSCPPSGRRTDTQY
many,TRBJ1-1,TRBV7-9,ASSQTGQGEAF
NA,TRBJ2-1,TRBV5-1,ASSREAPRDEQF
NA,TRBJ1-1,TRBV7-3,ASSFILGNTEAF
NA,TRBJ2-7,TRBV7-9,ASSLVAGVYEQY
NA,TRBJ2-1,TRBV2,ASFNRGNEQF
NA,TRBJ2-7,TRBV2,ASHRLAGGSYEQY
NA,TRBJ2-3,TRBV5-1,ASSFFGRAGTDTQY
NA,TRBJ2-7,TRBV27,ASSPGQGAYEQY
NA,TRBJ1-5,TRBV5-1,ASSLNTDSNQPQH
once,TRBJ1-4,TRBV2,ASRGAGSSEKLF
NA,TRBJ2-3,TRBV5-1,ASRPGTSGPTDTQY
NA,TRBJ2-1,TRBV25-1,ASSPLGGARF
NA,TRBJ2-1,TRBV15,ATSREEGRVYNEQF
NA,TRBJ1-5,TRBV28,ASIRPGPGPQH